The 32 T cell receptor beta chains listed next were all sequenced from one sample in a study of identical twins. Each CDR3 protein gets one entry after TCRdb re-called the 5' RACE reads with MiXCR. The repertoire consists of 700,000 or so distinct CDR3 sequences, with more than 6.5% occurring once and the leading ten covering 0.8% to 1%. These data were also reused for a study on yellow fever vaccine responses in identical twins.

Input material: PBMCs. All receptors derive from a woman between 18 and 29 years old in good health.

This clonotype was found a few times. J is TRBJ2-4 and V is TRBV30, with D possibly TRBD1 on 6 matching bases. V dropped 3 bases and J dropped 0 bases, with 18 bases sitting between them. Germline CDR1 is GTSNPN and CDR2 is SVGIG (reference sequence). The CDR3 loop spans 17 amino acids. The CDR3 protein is CAWSPRWQGLAKNIQYF. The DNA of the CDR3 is TGTGCCTGGAGCCCTAGGTGGCAGGGGCTAGCCAAAAACATTCAGTACTTC.

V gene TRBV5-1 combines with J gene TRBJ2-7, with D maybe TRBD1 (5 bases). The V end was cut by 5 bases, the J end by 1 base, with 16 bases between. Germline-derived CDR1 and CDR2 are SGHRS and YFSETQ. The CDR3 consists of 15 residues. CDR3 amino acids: CASRSAPQVSYEQYF. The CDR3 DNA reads TGCGCCAGCAGGTCCGCCCCACAGGTGTCCTACGAGCAGTACTTC.

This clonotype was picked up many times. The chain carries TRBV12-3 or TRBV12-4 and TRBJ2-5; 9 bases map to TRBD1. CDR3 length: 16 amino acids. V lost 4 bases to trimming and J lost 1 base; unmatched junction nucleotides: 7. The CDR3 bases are TGTGCCAGCAGTTCACGCCGGGACAGGGTCCAAGAGACCCAGTACTTC. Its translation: CASSSRRDRVQETQYF.

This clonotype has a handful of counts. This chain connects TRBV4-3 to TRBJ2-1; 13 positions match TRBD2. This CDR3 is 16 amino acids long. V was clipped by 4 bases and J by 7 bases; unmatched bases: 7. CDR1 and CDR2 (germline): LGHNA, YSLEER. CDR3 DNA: TGCGCCAGCAGCCTAAGTACTAGCGGGAGGGGGAATGAGCAGTTCTTC. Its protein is CASSLSTSGRGNEQFF.

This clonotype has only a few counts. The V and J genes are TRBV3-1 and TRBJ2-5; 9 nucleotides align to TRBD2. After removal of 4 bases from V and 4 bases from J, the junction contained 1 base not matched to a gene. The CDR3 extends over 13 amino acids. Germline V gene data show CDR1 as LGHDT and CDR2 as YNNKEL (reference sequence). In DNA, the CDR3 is TGTGCCAGCAGCCGTAGCGGGAGAGAGACCCAGTACTTC. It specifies CASSRSGRETQYF.

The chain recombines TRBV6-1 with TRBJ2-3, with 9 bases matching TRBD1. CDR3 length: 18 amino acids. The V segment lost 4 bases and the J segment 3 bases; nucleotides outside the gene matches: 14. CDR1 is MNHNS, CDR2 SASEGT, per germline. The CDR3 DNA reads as TGTGCCAGCAGTGGAGCCGGGACAGGGCCGCGCGGGACAGATACGCAGTATTTT. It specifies CASSGAGTGPRGTDTQYF.

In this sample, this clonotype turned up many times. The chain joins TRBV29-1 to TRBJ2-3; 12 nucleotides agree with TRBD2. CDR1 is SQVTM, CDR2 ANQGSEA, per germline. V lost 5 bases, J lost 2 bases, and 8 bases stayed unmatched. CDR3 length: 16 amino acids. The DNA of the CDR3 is TGCAGCGTTCTACTTGGACTAGCGGGAAACACAGATACGCAGTATTTT. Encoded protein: CSVLLGLAGNTDTQYF.

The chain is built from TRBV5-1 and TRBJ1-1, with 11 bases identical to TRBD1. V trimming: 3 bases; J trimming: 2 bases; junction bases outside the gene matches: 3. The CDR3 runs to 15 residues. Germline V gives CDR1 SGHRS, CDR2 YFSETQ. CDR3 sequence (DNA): TGCGCCAGCAGCTCTTGGACAGGGGGCAACACTGAAGCTTTCTTT. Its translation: CASSSWTGGNTEAFF.

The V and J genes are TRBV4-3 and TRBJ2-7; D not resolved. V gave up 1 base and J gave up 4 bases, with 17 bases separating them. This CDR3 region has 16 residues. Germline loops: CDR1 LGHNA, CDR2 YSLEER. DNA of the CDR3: TGCGCCAGCAGCCAAGTGATGGCATTTAAAGATTACGAGCAGTACTTC. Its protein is CASSQVMAFKDYEQYF.

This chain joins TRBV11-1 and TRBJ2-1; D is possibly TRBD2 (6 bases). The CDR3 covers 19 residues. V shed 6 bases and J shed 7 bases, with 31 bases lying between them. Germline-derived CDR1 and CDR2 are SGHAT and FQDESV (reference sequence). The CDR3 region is CASRPGTVLREPPKNEQFF. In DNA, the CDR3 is TGTGCCAGCAGACCAGGGACTGTTCTACGGGAGCCGCCGAAGAATGAGCAGTTCTTC.

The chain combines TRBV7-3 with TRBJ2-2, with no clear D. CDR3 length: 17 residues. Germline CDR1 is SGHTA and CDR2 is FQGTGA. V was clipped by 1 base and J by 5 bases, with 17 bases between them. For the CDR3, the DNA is TGTGCCAGCAGCTTAAGGAGCCCCGCGGTCGATACCGGGGAGCTGTTTTTT. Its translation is CASSLRSPAVDTGELFF.

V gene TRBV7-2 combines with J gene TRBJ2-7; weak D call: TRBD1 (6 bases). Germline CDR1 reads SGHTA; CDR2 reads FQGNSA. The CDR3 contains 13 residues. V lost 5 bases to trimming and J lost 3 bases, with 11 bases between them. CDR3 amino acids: CASSNQGFYEQYF. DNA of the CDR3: TGTGCCAGCAGCAATCAGGGGTTCTACGAGCAGTACTTC.

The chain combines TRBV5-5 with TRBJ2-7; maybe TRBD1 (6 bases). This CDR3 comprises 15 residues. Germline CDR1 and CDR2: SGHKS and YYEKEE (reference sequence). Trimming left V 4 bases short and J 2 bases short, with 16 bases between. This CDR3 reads CASSPPRQGPYEQYF. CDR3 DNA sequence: TGTGCCAGCAGCCCGCCGCGGCAGGGGCCCTACGAGCAGTACTTC. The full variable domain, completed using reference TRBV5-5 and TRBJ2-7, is DAGVTQSPTHLIKTRGQQVTLRCSPISGHKSVSWYQQVLGQGPQFIFQYYEKEERGRGNFPDRFSARQFPNYSSELNVNALLLGDSALYLCASSPPRQGPYEQYFGPGTRLTVT.

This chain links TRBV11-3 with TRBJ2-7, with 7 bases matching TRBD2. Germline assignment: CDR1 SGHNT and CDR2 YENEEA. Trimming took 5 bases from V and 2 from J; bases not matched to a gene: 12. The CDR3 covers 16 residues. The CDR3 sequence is CASSLVLLADPYEQYF. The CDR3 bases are TGTGCCAGCAGCCTTGTGCTGCTAGCGGACCCCTACGAGCAGTACTTC.

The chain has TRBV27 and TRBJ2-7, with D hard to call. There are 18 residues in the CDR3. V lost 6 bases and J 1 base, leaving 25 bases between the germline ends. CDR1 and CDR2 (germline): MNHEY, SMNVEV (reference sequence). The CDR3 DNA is TGTGCCAGCAGCTTGGCGCTGTCCCTCGGGCCGGAGTCCTACGAGCAGTACTTC. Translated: CASSLALSLGPESYEQYF.

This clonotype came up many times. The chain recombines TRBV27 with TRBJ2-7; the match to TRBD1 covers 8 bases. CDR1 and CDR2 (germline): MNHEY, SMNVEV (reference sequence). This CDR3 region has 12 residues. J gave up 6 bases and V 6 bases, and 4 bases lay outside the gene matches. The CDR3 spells CASSFGQGEQYF. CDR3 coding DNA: TGTGCCAGCAGCTTCGGACAGGGCGAGCAGTACTTC.

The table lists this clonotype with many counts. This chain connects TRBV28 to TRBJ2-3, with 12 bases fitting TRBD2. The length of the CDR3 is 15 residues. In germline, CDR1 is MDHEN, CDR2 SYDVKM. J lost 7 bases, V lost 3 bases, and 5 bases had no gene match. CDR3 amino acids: CASSLGTSGLNTQYF. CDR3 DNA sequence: TGTGCCAGCAGTTTGGGGACTAGCGGGCTTAATACGCAGTATTTT.

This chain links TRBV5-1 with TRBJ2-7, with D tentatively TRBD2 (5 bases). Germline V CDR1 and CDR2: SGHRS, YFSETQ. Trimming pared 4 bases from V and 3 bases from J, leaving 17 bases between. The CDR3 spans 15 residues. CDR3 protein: CASSPDPKRVYEQYF. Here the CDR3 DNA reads TGCGCCAGCAGCCCGGACCCAAAGAGGGTCTACGAGCAGTACTTC.

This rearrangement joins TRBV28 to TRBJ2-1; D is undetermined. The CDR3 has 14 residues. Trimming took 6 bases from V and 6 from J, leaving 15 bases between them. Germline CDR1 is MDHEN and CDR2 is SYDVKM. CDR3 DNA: TGTGCCAGCAGCCCCTATAAAAAACTCAATGAGCAGTTCTTC. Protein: CASSPYKKLNEQFF.

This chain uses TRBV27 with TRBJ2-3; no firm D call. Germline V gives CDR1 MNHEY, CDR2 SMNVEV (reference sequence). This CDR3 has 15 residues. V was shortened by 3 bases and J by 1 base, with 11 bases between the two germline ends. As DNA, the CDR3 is TGTGCCAGCAGTTTTTCGTCTTGGGGCACAGATACGCAGTATTTT. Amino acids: CASSFSSWGTDTQYF.

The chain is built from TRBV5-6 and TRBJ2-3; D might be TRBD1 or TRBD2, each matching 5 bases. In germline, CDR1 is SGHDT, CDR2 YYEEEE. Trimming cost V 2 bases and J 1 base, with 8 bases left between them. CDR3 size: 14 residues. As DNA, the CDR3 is TGTGCCAGCAGCTTAAAGGGACGCACAGATACGCAGTATTTT. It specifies CASSLKGRTDTQYF.

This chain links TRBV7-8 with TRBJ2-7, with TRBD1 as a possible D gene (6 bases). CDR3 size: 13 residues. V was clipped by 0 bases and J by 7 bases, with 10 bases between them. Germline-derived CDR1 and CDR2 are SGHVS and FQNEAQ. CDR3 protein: CASSLAGQREQYF. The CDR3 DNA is TGTGCCAGCAGCTTAGCGGGACAACGGGAGCAGTACTTC.

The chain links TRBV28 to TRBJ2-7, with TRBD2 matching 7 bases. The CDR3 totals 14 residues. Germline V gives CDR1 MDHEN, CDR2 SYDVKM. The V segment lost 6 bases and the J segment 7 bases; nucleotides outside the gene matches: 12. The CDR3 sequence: CASSFVGGPLEQYF. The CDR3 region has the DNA TGTGCCAGCAGCTTCGTGGGAGGGCCACTGGAGCAGTACTTC. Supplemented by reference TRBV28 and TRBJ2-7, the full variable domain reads DVKVTQSSRYLVKRTGEKVFLECVQDMDHENMFWYRQDPGLGLRLIYFSYDVKMKEKGDIPEGYSVSREKKERFSLILESASTNQTSMYLCASSFVGGPLEQYFGPGTRLTVT.

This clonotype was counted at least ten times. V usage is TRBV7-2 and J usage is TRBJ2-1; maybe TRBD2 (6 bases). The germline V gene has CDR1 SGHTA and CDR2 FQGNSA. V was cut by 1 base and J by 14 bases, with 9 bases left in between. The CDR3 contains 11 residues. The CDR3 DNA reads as TGTGCCAGCAGCTTAGTGGGGGAGGAGTTCTTC. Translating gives CASSLVGEEFF.

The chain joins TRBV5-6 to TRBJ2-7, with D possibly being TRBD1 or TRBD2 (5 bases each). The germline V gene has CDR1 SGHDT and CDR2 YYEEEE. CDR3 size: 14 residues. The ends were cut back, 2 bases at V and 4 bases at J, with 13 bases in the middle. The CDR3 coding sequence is TGTGCCAGCAGCTTCTACGGGGACCGGTACGAGCAGTACTTC. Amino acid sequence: CASSFYGDRYEQYF.

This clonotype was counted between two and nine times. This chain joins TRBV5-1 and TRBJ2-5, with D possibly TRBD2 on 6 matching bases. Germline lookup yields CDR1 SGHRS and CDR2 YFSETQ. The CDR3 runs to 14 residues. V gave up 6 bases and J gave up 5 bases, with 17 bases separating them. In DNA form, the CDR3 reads TGCGCCAGCAATAAGGGCGGGGAGTCGGAGACCCAGTACTTC. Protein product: CASNKGGESETQYF.

The CDR3 region has the DNA TGTGCCAGCAGCCAAGCTCCGTCCTCTGGAAACACCATATATTTT. It yields the protein CASSQAPSSGNTIYF. V usage is TRBV14 and J usage is TRBJ1-3; unclear D gene. Germline loops: CDR1 SGHDN, CDR2 FVKESK. V was clipped by 1 base and J by 0 bases, with 7 bases between them. This CDR3 spans 15 amino acids. Looking up the rest from reference TRBV14 and TRBJ1-3 gives the full variable domain: EAGVTQFPSHSVIEKGQTVTLRCDPISGHDNLYWYRRVMGKEIKFLLHFVKESKQDESGMPNNRFLAERTGGTYSTLKVQPAELEDSGVYFCASSQAPSSGNTIYFGEGSWLTVV.

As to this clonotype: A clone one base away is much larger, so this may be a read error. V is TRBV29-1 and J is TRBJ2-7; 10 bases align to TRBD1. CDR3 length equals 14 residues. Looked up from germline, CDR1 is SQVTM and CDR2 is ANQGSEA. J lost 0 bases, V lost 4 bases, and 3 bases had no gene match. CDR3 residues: CSVGGTGVSYEQYF. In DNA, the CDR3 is TGCAGCGTTGGAGGGACAGGGGTCTCCTACGAGCAGTACTTC.

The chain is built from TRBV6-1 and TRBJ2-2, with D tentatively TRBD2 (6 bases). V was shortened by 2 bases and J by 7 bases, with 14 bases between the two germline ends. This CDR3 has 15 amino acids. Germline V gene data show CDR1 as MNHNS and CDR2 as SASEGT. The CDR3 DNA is TGTGCCAGCAGTGAATTAGGGGACGGGAGCGGGGAGCTGTTTTTT. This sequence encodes CASSELGDGSGELFF.

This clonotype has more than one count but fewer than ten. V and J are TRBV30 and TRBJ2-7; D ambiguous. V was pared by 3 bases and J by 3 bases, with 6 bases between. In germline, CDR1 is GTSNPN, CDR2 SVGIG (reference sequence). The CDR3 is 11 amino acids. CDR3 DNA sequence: TGTGCCTGGAGGTGGGGCTACGAGCAGTACTTC. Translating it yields CAWRWGYEQYF.

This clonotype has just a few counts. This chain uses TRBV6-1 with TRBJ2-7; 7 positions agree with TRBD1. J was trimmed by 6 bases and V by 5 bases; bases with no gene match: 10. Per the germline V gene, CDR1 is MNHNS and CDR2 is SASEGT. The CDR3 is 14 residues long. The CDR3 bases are TGTGCCAGCAGTCCTAGGGGGCTTGGCCTCGAGCAGTACTTC. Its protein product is CASSPRGLGLEQYF.

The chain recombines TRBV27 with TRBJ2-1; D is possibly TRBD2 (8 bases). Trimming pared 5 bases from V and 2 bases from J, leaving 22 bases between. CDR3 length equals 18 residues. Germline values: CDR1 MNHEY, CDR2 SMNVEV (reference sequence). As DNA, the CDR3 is TGTGCCAGCAGTCGAACTCAGGGGGGAGCGGGGGCCTACAATGAGCAGTTCTTC. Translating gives CASSRTQGGAGAYNEQFF.